The clone carrying this T cell receptor (beta chain) was counted at least ten times. No antigen is known for it. This sample was included in a study of neurological immune-mediated disorders. Study results and caveats: Across subjects, no CDR3 amino acid sequence appeared in expanded clones of more than one subject, a finding that suggested private repertoires in all groups.

The CDR3 runs to 18 residues. Germline assignment: CDR1 MDHEN and CDR2 SYDVKM. V was clipped by 2 bases and J by 0 bases; unmatched bases: 7. The cDNA was synthesized by 5'RACE incorporating 10-nucleotide random UMIs. Every sequencing run generated in excess of 170 million TCR-beta sequences. These sequences covered 15-18 subjects. TCRdb used MiXCR to reprocess the 5' RACE reads, holding one entry per CDR3 protein. The sample shows 74,000 or so distinct CDR3 sequences, roughly 9.9% of them seen only once. The sample comprised PBMCs. The V gene is TRBV28, the J gene TRBJ1-6, with TRBD1 matching 7 bases. This TCR was recovered from a man over 45 in good health. CDR3 loop: CASSLQGQLSSYNSPLHF. CDR3 nucleotides: TGTGCCAGCAGTTTACAGGGACAGCTAAGCTCCTATAATTCACCCCTCCACTTT.